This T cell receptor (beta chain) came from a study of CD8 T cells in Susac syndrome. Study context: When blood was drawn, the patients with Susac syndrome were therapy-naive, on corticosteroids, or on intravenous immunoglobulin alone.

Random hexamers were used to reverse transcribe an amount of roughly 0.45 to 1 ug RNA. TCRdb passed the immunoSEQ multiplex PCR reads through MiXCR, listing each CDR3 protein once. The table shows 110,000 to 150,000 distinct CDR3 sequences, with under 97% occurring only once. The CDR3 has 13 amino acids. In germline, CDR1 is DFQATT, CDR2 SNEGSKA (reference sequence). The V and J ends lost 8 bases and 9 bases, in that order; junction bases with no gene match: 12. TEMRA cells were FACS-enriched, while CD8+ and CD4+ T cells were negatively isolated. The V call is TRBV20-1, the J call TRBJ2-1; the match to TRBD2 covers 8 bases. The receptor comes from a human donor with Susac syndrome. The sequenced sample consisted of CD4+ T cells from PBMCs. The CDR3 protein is CSPGTSWNSEQFF. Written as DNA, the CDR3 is TGCAGTCCCGGGACTAGTTGGAACTCTGAGCAGTTCTTC.